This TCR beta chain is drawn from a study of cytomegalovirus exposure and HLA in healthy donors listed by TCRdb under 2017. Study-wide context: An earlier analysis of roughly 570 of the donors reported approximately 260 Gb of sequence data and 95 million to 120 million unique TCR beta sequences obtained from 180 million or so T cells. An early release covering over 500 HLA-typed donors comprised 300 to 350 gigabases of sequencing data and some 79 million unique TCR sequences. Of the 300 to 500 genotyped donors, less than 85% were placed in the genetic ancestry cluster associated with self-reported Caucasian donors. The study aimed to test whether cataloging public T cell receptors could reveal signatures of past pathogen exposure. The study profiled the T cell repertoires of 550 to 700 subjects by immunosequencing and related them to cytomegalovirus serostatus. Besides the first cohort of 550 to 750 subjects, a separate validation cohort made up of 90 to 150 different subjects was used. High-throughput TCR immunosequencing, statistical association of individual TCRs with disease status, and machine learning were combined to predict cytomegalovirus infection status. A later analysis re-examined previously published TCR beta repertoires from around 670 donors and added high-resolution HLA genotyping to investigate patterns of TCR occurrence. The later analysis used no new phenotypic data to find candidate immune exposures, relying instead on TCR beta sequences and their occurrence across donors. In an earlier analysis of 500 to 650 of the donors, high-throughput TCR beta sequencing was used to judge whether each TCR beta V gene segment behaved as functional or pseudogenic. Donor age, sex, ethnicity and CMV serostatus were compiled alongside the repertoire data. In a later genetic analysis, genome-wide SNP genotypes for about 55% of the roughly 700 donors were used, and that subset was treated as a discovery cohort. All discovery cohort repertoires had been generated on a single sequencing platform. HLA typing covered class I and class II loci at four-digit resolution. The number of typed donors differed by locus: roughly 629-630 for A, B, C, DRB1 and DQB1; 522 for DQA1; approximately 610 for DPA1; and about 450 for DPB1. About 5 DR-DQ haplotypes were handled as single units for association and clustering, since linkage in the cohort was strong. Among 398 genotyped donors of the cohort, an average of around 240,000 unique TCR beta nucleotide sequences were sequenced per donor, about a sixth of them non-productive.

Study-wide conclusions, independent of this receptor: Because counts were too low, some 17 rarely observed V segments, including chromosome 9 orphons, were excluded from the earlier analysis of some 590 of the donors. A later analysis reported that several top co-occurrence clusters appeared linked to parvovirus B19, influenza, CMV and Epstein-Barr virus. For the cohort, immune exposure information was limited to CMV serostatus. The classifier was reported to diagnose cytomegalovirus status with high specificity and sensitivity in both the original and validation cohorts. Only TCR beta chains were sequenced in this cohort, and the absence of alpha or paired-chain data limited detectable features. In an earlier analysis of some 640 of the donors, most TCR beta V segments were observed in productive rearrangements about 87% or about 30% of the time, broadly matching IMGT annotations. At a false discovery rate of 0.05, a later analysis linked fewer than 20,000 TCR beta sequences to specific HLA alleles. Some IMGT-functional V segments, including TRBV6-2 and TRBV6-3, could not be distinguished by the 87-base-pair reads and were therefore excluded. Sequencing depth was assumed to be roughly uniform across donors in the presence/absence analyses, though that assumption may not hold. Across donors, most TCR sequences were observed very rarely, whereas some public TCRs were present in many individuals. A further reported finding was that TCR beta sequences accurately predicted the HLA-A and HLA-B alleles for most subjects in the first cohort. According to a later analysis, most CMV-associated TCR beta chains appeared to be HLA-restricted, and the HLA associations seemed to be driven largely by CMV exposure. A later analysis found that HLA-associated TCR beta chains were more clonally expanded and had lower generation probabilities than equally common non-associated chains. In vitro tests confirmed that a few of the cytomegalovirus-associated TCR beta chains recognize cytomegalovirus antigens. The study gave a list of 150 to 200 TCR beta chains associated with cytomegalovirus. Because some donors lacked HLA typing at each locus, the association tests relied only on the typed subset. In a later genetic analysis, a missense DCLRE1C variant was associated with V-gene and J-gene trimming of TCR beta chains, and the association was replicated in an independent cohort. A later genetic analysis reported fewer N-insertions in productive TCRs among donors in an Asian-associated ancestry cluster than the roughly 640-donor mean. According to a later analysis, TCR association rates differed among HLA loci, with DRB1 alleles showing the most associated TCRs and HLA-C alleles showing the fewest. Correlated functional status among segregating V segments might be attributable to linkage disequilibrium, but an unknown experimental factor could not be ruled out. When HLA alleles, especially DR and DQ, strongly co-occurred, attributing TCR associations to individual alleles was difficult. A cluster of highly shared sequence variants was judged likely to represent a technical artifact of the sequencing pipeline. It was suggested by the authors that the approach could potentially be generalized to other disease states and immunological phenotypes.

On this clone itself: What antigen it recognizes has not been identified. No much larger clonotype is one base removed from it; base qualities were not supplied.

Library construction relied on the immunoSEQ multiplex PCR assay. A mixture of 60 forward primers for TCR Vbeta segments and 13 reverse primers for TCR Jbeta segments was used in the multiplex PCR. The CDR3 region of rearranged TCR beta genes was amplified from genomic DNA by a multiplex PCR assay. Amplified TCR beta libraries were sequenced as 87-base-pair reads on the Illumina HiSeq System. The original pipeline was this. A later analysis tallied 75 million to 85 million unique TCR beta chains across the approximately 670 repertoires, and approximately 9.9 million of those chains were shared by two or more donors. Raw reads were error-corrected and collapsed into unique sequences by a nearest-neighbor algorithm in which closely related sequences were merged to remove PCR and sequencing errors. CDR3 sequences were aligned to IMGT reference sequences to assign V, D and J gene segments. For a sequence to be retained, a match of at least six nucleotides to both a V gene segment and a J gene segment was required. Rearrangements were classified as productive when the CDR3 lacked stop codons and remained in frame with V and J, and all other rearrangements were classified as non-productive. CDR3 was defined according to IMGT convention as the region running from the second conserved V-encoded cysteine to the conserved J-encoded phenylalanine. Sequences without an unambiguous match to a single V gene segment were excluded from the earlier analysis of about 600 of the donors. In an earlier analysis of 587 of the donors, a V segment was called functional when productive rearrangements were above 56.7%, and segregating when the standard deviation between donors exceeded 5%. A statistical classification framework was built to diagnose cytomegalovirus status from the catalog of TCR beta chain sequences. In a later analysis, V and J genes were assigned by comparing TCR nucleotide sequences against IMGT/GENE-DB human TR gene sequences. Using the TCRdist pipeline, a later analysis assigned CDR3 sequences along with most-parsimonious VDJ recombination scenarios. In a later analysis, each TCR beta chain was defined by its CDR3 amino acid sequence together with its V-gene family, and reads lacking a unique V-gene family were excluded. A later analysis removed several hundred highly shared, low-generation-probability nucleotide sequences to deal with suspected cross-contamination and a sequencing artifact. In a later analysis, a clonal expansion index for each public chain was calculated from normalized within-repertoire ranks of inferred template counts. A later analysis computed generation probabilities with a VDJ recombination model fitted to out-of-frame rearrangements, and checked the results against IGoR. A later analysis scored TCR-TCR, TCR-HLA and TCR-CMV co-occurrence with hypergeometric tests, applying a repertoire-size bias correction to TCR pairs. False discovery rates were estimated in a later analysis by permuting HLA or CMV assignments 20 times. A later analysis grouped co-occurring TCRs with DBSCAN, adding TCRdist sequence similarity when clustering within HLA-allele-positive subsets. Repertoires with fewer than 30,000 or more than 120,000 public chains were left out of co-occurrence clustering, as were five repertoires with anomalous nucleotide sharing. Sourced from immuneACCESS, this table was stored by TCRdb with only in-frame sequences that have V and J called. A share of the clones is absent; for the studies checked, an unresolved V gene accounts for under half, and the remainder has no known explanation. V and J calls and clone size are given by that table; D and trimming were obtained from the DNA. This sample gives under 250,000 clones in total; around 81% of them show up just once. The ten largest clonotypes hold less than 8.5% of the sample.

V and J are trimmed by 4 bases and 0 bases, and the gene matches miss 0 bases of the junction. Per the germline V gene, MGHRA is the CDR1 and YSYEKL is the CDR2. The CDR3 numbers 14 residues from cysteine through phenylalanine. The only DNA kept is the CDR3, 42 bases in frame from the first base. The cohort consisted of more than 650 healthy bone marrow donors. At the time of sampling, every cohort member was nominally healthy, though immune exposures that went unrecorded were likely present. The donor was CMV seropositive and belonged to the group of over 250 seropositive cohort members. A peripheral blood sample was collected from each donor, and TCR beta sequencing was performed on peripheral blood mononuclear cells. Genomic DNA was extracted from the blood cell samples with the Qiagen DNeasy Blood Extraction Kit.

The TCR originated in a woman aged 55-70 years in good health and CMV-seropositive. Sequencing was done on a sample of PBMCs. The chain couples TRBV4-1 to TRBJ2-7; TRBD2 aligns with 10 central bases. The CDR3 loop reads CASSPSGSSYEQYF. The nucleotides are TGCGCCAGCAGCCCTAGCGGGAGCTCCTACGAGCAGTACTTC.